The rows below give T cell receptor beta chains drawn from one sample of a study of STAT5B mutations in CD4+ large granular lymphocyte leukemia. Using immunoSEQ multiplex PCR, the repertoire was profiled, and TCRdb retains in-frame clones only, with some absent. The sample shows over 35,000 clones, approximately 88% of them seen only once. The material sequenced was CD4+ T cells from blood buffy coats. The receptors shown here come from a human donor in good health. CDR3s include the opening cysteine and the closing phenylalanine or tryptophan. Each record gives: CDR3 protein, CDR3 DNA, D gene, J gene, clone size, V gene. A D gene is named only where the DNA matches it firmly. Clone size is stated in some rows and not others, as once, few, many or a class when expanded.

CASSGGEWDTQYF TGTGCCAGCAGCGGCGGGGAGTGGGATACGCAGTATTTT NA TRBJ2-3 NA TRBV11-3
CASSPEAGFGYTF TGCGCCAGCAGCCCAGAAGCAGGGTTTGGCTACACCTTC NA TRBJ1-2 NA TRBV4-1
CASLRGENDGYTF TGTGCCAGCCTCCGGGGTGAGAACGATGGCTACACCTTC NA TRBJ1-2 NA TRBV28
CASSQVGTSGSSTFF TGTGCCAGCAGCCAGGTCGGGACTAGCGGGAGCAGCACGTTCTTC TRBD2 TRBJ2-1 NA TRBV14
CAWKGTYTEAFF TGTGCCTGGAAGGGGACTTACACTGAAGCTTTCTTT NA TRBJ1-1 once TRBV30
CASSLSLGQIEQYF TGTGCCAGCAGCTTAAGCCTCGGGCAGATCGAGCAGTACTTC NA TRBJ2-7 NA TRBV5-4
CASARGYGYTF TGTGCCAGCGCGAGGGGGTATGGCTACACCTTC NA TRBJ1-2 NA TRBV6-5
CASSQARGGRADTQYF TGTGCCAGCAGCCAGGCGCGGGGGGGCAGGGCAGATACGCAGTATTTT TRBD2 TRBJ2-3 NA TRBV11-1
CASSVWGQSGNTIYF TGTGCCAGCAGTGTGTGGGGACAATCTGGAAACACCATATATTTT NA TRBJ1-3 NA TRBV6-1
CASSSSFVSTEAFF TGTGCCAGCAGTTCCAGCTTCGTTTCCACTGAAGCTTTCTTT NA TRBJ1-1 few TRBV11-2
CSSRGRSSTDTQYF TGCAGCTCCCGGGGTCGGTCTAGCACAGATACGCAGTATTTT NA TRBJ2-3 NA TRBV29-1
CASSRPGSPLHF TGTGCCAGCAGTCGACCCGGTTCACCCCTCCACTTT NA TRBJ1-6 NA TRBV9
CASSKEGQDNSPLHF TGTGCCAGCTCAAAGGAGGGTCAGGATAATTCACCCCTCCACTTT NA TRBJ1-6 NA TRBV6-5
CASSVQEDTEAFF TGTGCCAGCAGCGTCCAGGAGGACACTGAAGCTTTCTTT NA TRBJ1-1 few TRBV7-9
CASSLSPVTGNTGELFF TGTGCCAGCAGCTTAAGCCCAGTGACGGGGAACACCGGGGAGCTGTTTTTT NA TRBJ2-2 NA TRBV7-3
CASSPNQQGAANTEAFF TGTGCCAGTAGCCCCAACCAACAGGGGGCAGCGAACACTGAAGCTTTCTTT TRBD1 TRBJ1-1 NA TRBV19
CASSFSSGNHLGYTF TGTGCCAGCAGCTTCAGTTCAGGGAACCACCTTGGCTACACCTTC NA TRBJ1-2 NA TRBV7-9
CAWSVRGDTEAFF TGTGCCTGGAGTGTAAGAGGAGACACTGAAGCTTTCTTT NA TRBJ1-1 NA TRBV30
CASSIVGQGYGYTF TGTGCCAGTAGTATTGTGGGACAGGGCTATGGCTACACCTTC TRBD1 TRBJ1-2 NA TRBV19
CASSKDRDNEKLFF TGTGCCAGCAGTAAGGACAGAGACAATGAAAAACTGTTTTTT NA TRBJ1-4 NA TRBV7-9
CASSIGEGGTNTEAFF TGTGCCAGTAGTATAGGTGAGGGGGGAACGAACACTGAAGCTTTCTTT NA TRBJ1-1 NA TRBV19
CASRPGLAGGPTDTQYF TGTGCCAGCAGACCGGGACTAGCGGGGGGGCCGACAGATACGCAGTATTTT TRBD2 TRBJ2-3 NA TRBV28
CASSPPGHNQPQHF TGTGCCAGCAGTCCCCCGGGACACAATCAGCCCCAGCATTTT NA TRBJ1-5 NA TRBV27
CASSVTTVSDEQFF TGTGCCAGCAGCGTCACCACAGTTTCGGATGAGCAGTTCTTC NA TRBJ2-1 NA TRBV9
CASSRRGPYGYTF TGTGCCAGCAGCCGCCGTGGGCCATATGGCTACACCTTC NA TRBJ1-2 NA TRBV11-1
CASSEHGQGDFFF TGTGCCAGCAGTGAACATGGACAGGGAGACTTCTTCTTC TRBD1 TRBJ2-1 NA TRBV2
CASSGQGRELFF TGTGCCAGCAGTGGACAGGGCCGGGAGCTGTTTTTT TRBD1 TRBJ2-2 once TRBV6-1
CAWILAGEPGETQYF TGTGCCTGGATACTAGCGGGAGAGCCAGGGGAGACCCAGTACTTC TRBD2 TRBJ2-5 NA TRBV30
CASSPGQGFAEAFF TGTGCCAGCTCACCGGGACAGGGGTTTGCTGAAGCTTTCTTT TRBD1 TRBJ1-1 few TRBV18
CASSFTPYPGGQPQHF TGTGCCAGCAGTTTTACTCCCTATCCGGGGGGTCAGCCCCAGCATTTT NA TRBJ1-5 few TRBV27
CASSSAGTAGGYTF TGTGCCAGTAGTAGCGCCGGGACAGCTGGTGGCTACACCTTC TRBD1 TRBJ1-2 NA TRBV19
CASSYSPGQNTGELFF TGTGCCAGCAGTTACTCACCGGGACAGAACACCGGGGAGCTGTTTTTT NA TRBJ2-2 NA TRBV6-5
CAISTGTGGAKEVRTEAFF TGTGCCATCAGCACCGGGACAGGGGGCGCGAAGGAGGTGAGGACTGAAGCTTTCTTT TRBD1 TRBJ1-1 NA TRBV10-3
CASSYSGGVSNSPLHF TGTGCCAGCAGTTACTCCGGAGGGGTCTCAAATTCACCCCTCCACTTT NA TRBJ1-6 NA TRBV6-5
CASNRGNDEKLFF TGTGCCAGTAACAGGGGGAACGATGAAAAACTGTTTTTT TRBD1 TRBJ1-4 NA TRBV10-3
CASNQLTGGASEQYF TGTGCCAGCAACCAATTGACAGGGGGGGCCTCCGAGCAGTACTTC TRBD1 TRBJ2-7 NA TRBV7-9
CASSQARGSTDTQYF TGTGCCAGCAGCCAAGCGCGCGGTAGCACAGATACGCAGTATTTT NA TRBJ2-3 NA TRBV4-2
CASIRGGETQYF TGTGCCAGCATAAGGGGGGGGGAGACCCAGTACTTC NA TRBJ2-5 NA TRBV6-1
CASSIGLAANTGELFF TGTGCCAGCAGCATCGGACTAGCGGCGAACACCGGGGAGCTGTTTTTT TRBD2 TRBJ2-2 NA TRBV9
CASSLEAGGSNTDTQYF TGCGCCAGCAGCTTGGAGGCGGGGGGGTCTAACACAGATACGCAGTATTTT TRBD2 TRBJ2-3 NA TRBV5-1
CATSARKLELFF TGTGCCACCAGCGCCCGGAAATTAGAACTGTTTTTT NA TRBJ1-4 NA TRBV15
CASSPVLAGGTDTQYF TGTGCCAGCAGCCCTGTCCTAGCGGGGGGAACAGATACGCAGTATTTT TRBD2 TRBJ2-3 NA TRBV5-4
CASSLGGDTQYF TGCGCCAGCAGCTTGGGGGGAGATACGCAGTATTTT NA TRBJ2-3 NA TRBV5-1
CASSLGRGEREQYF TGTGCCAGCAGTTTGGGAAGGGGCGAAAGGGAGCAGTACTTC NA TRBJ2-7 NA TRBV27
CASSLNSEAFF TGTGCCAGCAGCCTCAACTCCGAAGCTTTCTTT NA TRBJ1-1 NA TRBV7-9
CASSLVGTEDSNQPQHF TGTGCCAGCAGCTTGGTGGGGACAGAGGATAGCAATCAGCCCCAGCATTTT TRBD1 TRBJ1-5 NA TRBV5-7
CASSLGLAGDNEQFF TGTGCCAGCAGCTTGGGACTAGCGGGAGACAATGAGCAGTTCTTC TRBD2 TRBJ2-1 NA TRBV7-2
CASSRTGAYTF TGTGCCAGCAGTAGGACAGGGGCCTACACCTTC TRBD1 TRBJ1-2 NA TRBV28
CASSLQGMNTEAFF TGTGCCAGCTCACTTCAGGGTATGAACACTGAAGCTTTCTTT NA TRBJ1-1 NA TRBV18
CASSYGATNEKLFF TGTGCCAGCAGTTACGGTGCAACTAATGAAAAACTGTTTTTT NA TRBJ1-4 NA TRBV6-5
CSAPVEPQHF TGCAGTGCCCCAGTCGAGCCCCAGCATTTT NA TRBJ1-5 NA TRBV20-1
CASSYQAGAGYGYTF TGTGCCAGCAGCTACCAGGCGGGGGCGGGCTATGGCTACACCTTC NA TRBJ1-2 once TRBV6-6
CASSLRGGSDTQYF TGCGCCAGCAGCTTGCGGGGGGGGTCAGATACGCAGTATTTT TRBD2 TRBJ2-3 NA TRBV5-1
CASTDRVREAFF TGTGCCAGCACCGACAGGGTTCGAGAAGCTTTCTTT TRBD1 TRBJ1-1 NA TRBV28
CASSLTGTGGGVLERETSYNEQFF TGTGCCAGCAGTCTCACCGGGACAGGGGGCGGGGTCCTAGAGCGGGAGACCTCCTACAATGAGCAGTTCTTC TRBD1 TRBJ2-1 NA TRBV2